This TCR beta chain comes out of a study of T cell changes during pregnancy in multiple sclerosis. The CDR3 is 16 residues long. The trim removed 5 bases at V and 4 bases at J, leaving 6 bases unmatched. Germline V gives CDR1 LGHNA, CDR2 YNFKEQ. Measured with immunoSEQ multiplex PCR; TCRdb has only the in-frame clones, and not every one. The sample records fewer than 45,000 clones, approximately 91% being singletons. V and J are TRBV4-2 and TRBJ2-5; the match to TRBD2 covers 14 bases. The specimen was CD4+ T cells from peripheral blood mononuclear cells, collected in the third trimester of pregnancy. This sequence originates from a female donor in good health, enrolled as a control in a pregnancy study. CDR3 nucleotide sequence: TGTGCCAGCAGCACCGGGACTAGCGGGAGTGCAGAGACCCAGTACTTC. Translating gives CASSTGTSGSAETQYF.